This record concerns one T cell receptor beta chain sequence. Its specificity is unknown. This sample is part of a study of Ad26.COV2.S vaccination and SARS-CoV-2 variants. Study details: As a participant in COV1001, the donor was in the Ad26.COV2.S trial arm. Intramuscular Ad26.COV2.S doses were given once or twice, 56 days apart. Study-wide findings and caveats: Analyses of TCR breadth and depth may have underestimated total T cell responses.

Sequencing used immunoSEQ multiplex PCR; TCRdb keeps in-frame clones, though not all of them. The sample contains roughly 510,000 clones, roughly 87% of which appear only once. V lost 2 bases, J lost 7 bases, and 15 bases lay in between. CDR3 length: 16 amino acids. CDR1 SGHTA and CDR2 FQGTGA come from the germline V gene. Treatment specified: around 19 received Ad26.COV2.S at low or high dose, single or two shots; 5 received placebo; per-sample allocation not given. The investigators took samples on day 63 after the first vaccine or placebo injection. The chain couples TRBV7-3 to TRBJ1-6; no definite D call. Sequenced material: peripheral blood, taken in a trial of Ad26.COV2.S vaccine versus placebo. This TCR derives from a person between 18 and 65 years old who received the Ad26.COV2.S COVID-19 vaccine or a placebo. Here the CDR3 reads CASSLGLDNGNSPLHF. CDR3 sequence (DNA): TGTGCCAGCAGCTTAGGCTTAGACAATGGAAATTCACCCCTCCACTTT. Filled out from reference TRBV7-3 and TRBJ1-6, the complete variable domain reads GAGVSQTPSNKVTEKGKYVELRCDPISGHTALYWYRQSLGQGPEFLIYFQGTGAADDSGLPNDRFFAVRPEGSVSTLKIQRTERGDSAVYLCASSLGLDNGNSPLHFGNGTRLTVT.